This passage covers 10 T cell receptor beta chains from one sample sequenced in a study of cytomegalovirus exposure and HLA in healthy donors. It was with 60 Vbeta and 13 Jbeta primers that the PCR ran. Method: immunoSEQ multiplex PCR; TCRdb's copy keeps in-frame clones and lacks some. The sample lists 120,000 to 150,000 clones, around 79% occurring once. Sequenced material: PBMCs. Receptors originate from a man aged 30 to 39 in good health and CMV-seropositive.

V and J are TRBV7-2 and TRBJ2-1, with TRBD1 matching 9 bases. Trimming cost V 7 bases and J 10 bases; bases outside gene matches: 14. The CDR3 loop spans 15 amino acids. Germline-derived CDR1 and CDR2 are SGHTA and FQGNSA. CDR3 amino acids: CASKSRDRALVEQFF. The CDR3 bases are TGTGCCAGCAAAAGCCGGGACAGGGCTTTAGTAGAGCAGTTCTTC.

This chain joins TRBV7-9 and TRBJ2-3, with D perhaps matching TRBD1 (5 bases). The germline V gene encodes CDR1 SEHNR and CDR2 FQNEAQ (reference sequence). The CDR3 loop spans 14 amino acids. Between the trimmed V and J ends, which lost 2 bases and 4 bases, there was a span of 10 bases. Written as DNA, the CDR3 is TGTGCCAGCAGCTTAAGGGGTCTCCCAGATACGCAGTATTTT. Its protein product is CASSLRGLPDTQYF.

The V call is TRBV9, the J call TRBJ2-1, with 11 bases that match TRBD2. CDR1 SGDLS and CDR2 YYNGEE come from the germline V gene. With V trimmed by 0 bases and J by 0 bases, 5 bases remained unmatched. The CDR3 consists of 18 residues. CDR3 bases: TGTGCCAGCAGCGTAGGTGCTAGCGGGGGGAACTCCTACAATGAGCAGTTCTTC. Amino acids: CASSVGASGGNSYNEQFF.

In DNA form, the CDR3 reads TGTGCCAGCAGCAGGTTAGGGGCTTATGGCTACACCTTC. It specifies CASSRLGAYGYTF. The chain is built from TRBV21-1 and TRBJ1-2; the D call in the table, TRBD1, was not verified against the DNA. TRBV21-1 represents a pseudogene. CDR3 length: 13 amino acids.

The chain combines TRBV5-4 with TRBJ2-1; TRBD2 aligns across 8 bases. Germline trimming cut 2 bases from V and 8 bases from J; bases unmatched to any gene: 3. The V gene's germline CDR1 is SGHNT and CDR2 YYREEE (reference sequence). This CDR3 region has 13 residues. CDR3 nucleotide sequence: TGTGCCAGCAGCTTCCGGGGGGGCGATGAGCAGTTCTTC. Amino acids: CASSFRGGDEQFF.

The chain joins TRBV7-9 to TRBJ1-4; 7 bases fit TRBD1. CDR1 is SEHNR, CDR2 FQNEAQ, per germline (reference sequence). The CDR3 totals 16 residues. J was trimmed by 3 bases and V by 2 bases; bases with no gene match: 6. CDR3 coding DNA: TGTGCCAGCAGCTTAAGTAAGGGGGCGTCTAATGAAAAACTGTTTTTT. This gives the protein CASSLSKGASNEKLFF.

This clone was seen only a few times. The rearrangement uses TRBV30 and TRBJ2-2; weak D call: TRBD2 (5 bases). The germline V gene has CDR1 GTSNPN and CDR2 SVGIG (reference sequence). With 4 bases removed from V and 6 bases from J, the gap between germline ends came to 15 bases. CDR3 length: 14 residues. Written as DNA, the CDR3 is TGTGCCTGGAAGCTCGGGATGGAATCCGGGGAGCTGTTTTTT. Translated: CAWKLGMESGELFF. Using reference TRBV30 and TRBJ2-2 for the parts outside the CDR3, the full variable domain is SQTIHQWPATLVQPVGSPLSLECTVEGTSNPNLYWYRQAAGRGLQLLFYSVGIGQISSEVPQNLSASRPQDRQFILSSKKLLLSDSGFYLCAWKLGMESGELFFGEGSRLTVL.

This sequence joins TRBV6-5 and TRBJ1-5; D remains ambiguous. From germline, CDR1 is MNHEY and CDR2 SVGAGI. The CDR3 consists of 12 residues. V lost 4 bases and J lost 6, with 7 bases in between. DNA for the CDR3: TGTGCCAGCAGTTCGGGATCTCAGCCCCAGCATTTT. Translated, it gives CASSSGSQPQHF.

J is TRBJ2-1 and V is TRBV7-9; 8 positions agree with TRBD2. The CDR3 sequence is 16 residues long. Germline trimming cut 5 bases from V and 5 bases from J; bases unmatched to any gene: 11. Germline CDR1 and CDR2: SEHNR and FQNEAQ (reference sequence). CDR3: CASSPPGSGEDNEQFF. CDR3 DNA sequence: TGTGCCAGCAGCCCGCCAGGTAGCGGGGAGGACAATGAGCAGTTCTTC.

The gene calls are TRBV5-1 and TRBJ2-7; perhaps TRBD1 as D (6 bases). V was trimmed by 0 bases and J by 3 bases, leaving 10 bases between them. The CDR3 is 14 residues long. CDR1 and CDR2 (germline): SGHRS, YFSETQ. The CDR3 DNA is TGCGCCAGCAGCTTGGAAGGGGGTAACTACGAGCAGTACTTC. Its protein product is CASSLEGGNYEQYF.